Given below is one T cell receptor (beta chain) in context. As yet, its antigen is unknown. CDR3 regions were amplified by Arm-PCR using iRepertoire HTBI primers to build TCR beta libraries. MiXCR, applied by TCRdb to the multiplex PCR reads, yields one record per CDR3 protein. The sample gives about 350,000 distinct CDR3 sequences, roughly a sixth of which show up once; roughly 30% is in the top ten. Time point specified: newly diagnosed GD, antithyroid drugs for less than 3 months. PBMC-derived RNA was used for the TCR library. Per American Thyroid Association guidelines, Graves' disease was diagnosed. The data were taken from a study of regulatory T cells in long-lasting Graves disease. Broader study findings: Persistent Graves' patients showed less TCR diversity than newly diagnosed ones.

The sample also formed part of further work on T cells in Graves' hyperthyroidism and ophthalmopathy.

Sequencing used peripheral blood mononuclear cells (PBMCs), obtained at new diagnosis, from a patient treated with antithyroid drugs. The receptor's source is a man in his forties or fifties with Graves disease.

The CDR3 sequence is CASRTRDLTDTQYF. CDR3 coding DNA: TGTGCCAGCAGAACCCGGGACCTCACAGATACGCAGTATTTT. This chain links TRBV6-1 with TRBJ2-3; either TRBD1 or TRBD2 may supply D (5 bases each). Trimming cost V 6 bases and J 2 bases, with 12 bases left between them. The CDR3 length is 14 residues. From germline, CDR1 is MNHNS and CDR2 SASEGT.